This T cell receptor (beta chain) was captured in a study of T cells after yellow fever vaccination. TCRdb independently ran MiXCR on the 5' RACE reads; one entry per CDR3 protein. The repertoire holds roughly 500,000 distinct CDR3 sequences, roughly 19% seen once, with 14% in the top ten. This CDR3 comprises 13 residues. Germline trimming cut 6 bases from V and 0 bases from J; bases unmatched to any gene: 2. Germline CDR1 DFQATT, CDR2 SNEGSKA (reference sequence). In this sample, this clonotype turned up a few times. The genes are TRBV20-1 and TRBJ2-1; 7 bases map to TRBD2. Sequenced here: PBMCs, sampled 15 days after the yellow fever booster vaccination. The TCR originated in a man aged 25-45 years who received the YFV17D yellow fever vaccine. The CDR3 nucleotides read TGCAGTGCCACGGGGGGCTCCTACAATGAGCAGTTCTTC. Protein sequence: CSATGGSYNEQFF.